Below, 28 T cell receptor beta chains from the same sample are listed, as sequenced in a study of chemoradiotherapy in HPV16-positive cancers (dated by TCRdb to between 2020 and 2023). Preparation of the library involved the immunoSEQ multiplex PCR assay. The clones in this table, taken by TCRdb from immuneACCESS, are in-frame only. Not every clone is retained; where verified, under half of the shortfall comes from an unresolved V gene, and the cause of the rest is unknown. This sample has about 8,100 clones in its table, and about three quarters of those were observed once. In total, the top ten clones hold less than 25% of the sample. The material was obtained from a patient who underwent chemoradiotherapy. These receptor sequences come from a human donor with HPV-associated anogenital cancer.

V usage is TRBV27 and J usage is TRBJ2-3; D gene unclear. This CDR3 is 11 amino acids long. The germline V gene encodes CDR1 MNHEY and CDR2 SMNVEV (reference sequence). The V gene lost 3 bases and the J gene lost 7 bases, with 5 bases spanning the gap. CDR3 sequence reads: CASSLGHTQYF. The CDR3 nucleotides read TGTGCCAGCAGTTTGGGCCATACGCAGTATTTT.

The chain uses TRBV18 and TRBJ1-1; 9 bases align to TRBD1. The CDR3 contains 17 residues. Looked up from germline, CDR1 is KGHSH and CDR2 is LQKENI. V lost 2 bases to trimming and J lost 3 bases; unmatched junction nucleotides: 10. The CDR3 bases are TGTGCCAGCTCACCAAGGGCGGTGACAGGGGGTCACACTGAAGCTTTCTTT. Translation gives CASSPRAVTGGHTEAFF.

The rearrangement links TRBV2 to TRBJ1-5, with no clear D. The V gene lost 8 bases and the J gene lost 1 base, with 9 bases spanning the gap. The germline CDR1 and CDR2 sequences are SNHLY and FYNNEI. This CDR3 comprises 13 residues. For the CDR3, the DNA is TGTGCCAGCTCAGGATTAAGCAATCAGCCCCAGCATTTT. This codes for CASSGLSNQPQHF.

The count of this clone is one. The gene calls are TRBV29-1 and TRBJ2-1, with D perhaps matching TRBD1 or TRBD2 (5 bases each). CDR3 length equals 13 residues. Trimming took off 5 bases at V and 9 bases at J, with 17 bases between the two ends. Germline loops: CDR1 SQVTM, CDR2 ANQGSEA. The CDR3, as DNA: TGCAGCGTTACCCGCAAAGGTGGGGGTGAGCAGTTCTTC. Translating gives CSVTRKGGGEQFF.

This clone was observed a single time. The rearrangement uses TRBV29-1 and TRBJ2-1, with 9 positions matching TRBD2. V dropped 3 bases and J dropped 6; count of bases not matched to a gene: 6. The CDR3 has 14 amino acids. The germline V gene encodes CDR1 SQVTM and CDR2 ANQGSEA. CDR3 loop: CSVEWRGGANEQFF. DNA of the CDR3: TGCAGCGTTGAGTGGCGCGGGGGGGCCAATGAGCAGTTCTTC.

The CDR3 region is CASSGSPGGPTGELFF. CDR3 coding DNA: TGTGCCAGCAGCGGCAGCCCCGGGGGCCCCACCGGGGAGCTGTTTTTT. The chain has TRBV5-5 and TRBJ2-2, with D possibly being TRBD1 or TRBD2 (6 bases each). Germline CDR1 and CDR2: SGHKS and YYEKEE (reference sequence). The CDR3 has 16 residues. V shed 4 bases and J shed 4 bases, with 17 bases lying between them.

This chain connects TRBV19 to TRBJ1-2, with 9 bases matching TRBD1. This CDR3 contains 14 residues. The V gene's germline CDR1 is LNHDA and CDR2 SQIVND (reference sequence). V shed 4 bases, J shed 6 bases, and the junction held 6 bases outside the gene matches. CDR3 DNA sequence: TGTGCCAGTAGTACTTGGACAGGGGCTGATGGCTACACCTTC. Its protein is CASSTWTGADGYTF.

This clone was recorded a few times. The chain links TRBV28 to TRBJ1-2, with 9 bases fitting TRBD1. The germline CDR1 and CDR2 sequences are MDHEN and SYDVKM. With 2 bases clipped from V and 8 bases from J, the junction kept 6 bases outside the gene matches. The CDR3 is 14 amino acids. This CDR3 reads CASSLPGQGKGYTF. CDR3 coding DNA: TGTGCCAGCAGTTTACCCGGACAGGGGAAGGGCTACACCTTC.

The chain recombines TRBV11-2 with TRBJ1-2; a weak D match, TRBD1 (5 bases). This CDR3 is built from 14 residues. Trimming removed 7 bases from V and 6 bases from J, with 18 bases in between. The germline CDR1 and CDR2 sequences are SGHAT and FQNNGV. The CDR3 loop reads CASTPQAKAHGYTF. The CDR3, as DNA: TGTGCCAGCACCCCACAGGCGAAAGCACATGGCTACACCTTC.

This chain links TRBV19 with TRBJ2-5, with D uncertain. The germline V and J ends were trimmed by 9 bases and 5 bases, with 22 bases remaining between them. CDR1 and CDR2 from the germline V gene are LNHDA and SQIVND (reference sequence). This CDR3 contains 15 residues. The CDR3 is CASASEAANVETQYF. The CDR3 nucleotides read TGTGCCAGCGCCTCAGAGGCAGCCAATGTGGAGACCCAGTACTTC.

The V and J genes are TRBV13 and TRBJ2-3; TRBD2 matches at 13 bases. This CDR3 is built from 16 residues. V lost 5 bases, J lost 3 bases, and 5 bases stayed unmatched. Germline CDR1 reads PRHDT; CDR2 reads FYEKMQ (reference sequence). CDR3 amino acids: CASSIGLAGATDTQYF. CDR3 in DNA: TGTGCCAGCAGCATCGGACTAGCGGGGGCGACAGATACGCAGTATTTT. The full variable domain, with the rest looked up from reference TRBV13 and TRBJ2-3, is AAGVIQSPRHLIKEKRETATLKCYPIPRHDTVYWYQQGPGQDPQFLISFYEKMQSDKGSIPDRFSAQQFSDYHSELNMSSLELGDSALYFCASSIGLAGATDTQYFGPGTRLTVL.

J is TRBJ2-5 and V is TRBV4-3, with D possibly matching TRBD1 (6 bases). With 0 bases removed from V and 0 bases from J, the gap between germline ends came to 11 bases. The CDR3 is 16 amino acids. Germline V CDR1 and CDR2: LGHNA, YSLEER. Here the CDR3 reads CASSQDLGAHQETQYF. The CDR3 DNA reads TGCGCCAGCAGCCAAGATTTGGGGGCTCACCAAGAGACCCAGTACTTC.

The count of this clone is one. The rearrangement uses TRBV2 and TRBJ1-1, with D uncertain. Between the trimmed V and J ends, which lost 6 bases and 6 bases, there was a span of 14 bases. In germline, CDR1 is SNHLY, CDR2 FYNNEI. The CDR3 loop spans 13 amino acids. CDR3: CASSRFMGAEAFF. The CDR3 nucleotides are TGTGCCAGCAGCCGGTTTATGGGAGCTGAAGCTTTCTTT.

V gene TRBV28 combines with J gene TRBJ1-1; possibly TRBD1 for D (6 bases). Trimming cost V 6 bases and J 0 bases, with 20 bases left between them. CDR1 is MDHEN, CDR2 SYDVKM, per germline. This CDR3 contains 17 residues. CDR3 nucleotides: TGTGCCAGCAGGAACGGGGGATCGGGACACCTGAACACTGAAGCTTTCTTT. Its translation: CASRNGGSGHLNTEAFF.

This chain joins TRBV5-1 and TRBJ1-6; D not certain. The germline V gene encodes CDR1 SGHRS and CDR2 YFSETQ. This CDR3 has 16 residues. Trimming stripped 0 bases from V and 7 bases from J, with 14 bases between. The CDR3 region is CASSLEGPRGNSPLHF. In nucleotides, the CDR3 is TGCGCCAGCAGCTTGGAAGGGCCGAGAGGGAATTCACCCCTCCACTTT.

The V call is TRBV7-9, the J call TRBJ1-2, with D possibly TRBD1 on 5 matching bases. V was cut by 1 base and J by 2 bases, with 11 bases left in between. This CDR3 comprises 15 residues. The V gene's germline CDR1 is SEHNR and CDR2 FQNEAQ (reference sequence). CDR3: CASSLGDAVNYGYTF. The CDR3, as DNA: TGTGCCAGCAGCTTAGGGGACGCCGTGAACTATGGCTACACCTTC.

The chain recombines TRBV7-9 with TRBJ2-7; no firm D call. Germline-derived CDR1 and CDR2 are SEHNR and FQNEAQ (reference sequence). Trimming left V 5 bases short and J 4 bases short, with 9 bases between. The CDR3 is 12 residues long. DNA of the CDR3: TGTGCCAGCAGCCCAACCGGGTACGAGCAGTACTTC. Encoded protein: CASSPTGYEQYF.

This clone was found once. This rearrangement joins TRBV28 to TRBJ2-7; the match to TRBD1 covers 9 bases. Per the germline V gene, CDR1 is MDHEN and CDR2 is SYDVKM. Trimming at V came to 5 bases and at J to 2 bases, leaving 7 bases not matched to a gene. The CDR3 is 15 amino acids. This CDR3 is CASSPRDRDPYEQYF. CDR3 sequence (DNA): TGTGCCAGCAGTCCCCGGGACAGGGACCCCTACGAGCAGTACTTC.

J is TRBJ1-3 and V is TRBV4-3; TRBD1 might be the D (5 bases). The CDR3 has 12 residues. Trimming removed 6 bases at V and 2 bases at J, with 5 bases between. Germline CDR1 and CDR2: LGHNA and YSLEER. This CDR3 is CASRGAGNTIYF. The CDR3 nucleotides read TGCGCCAGCAGAGGGGCTGGAAACACCATATATTTT.

The chain couples TRBV7-2 to TRBJ1-1; D is unclear. From germline, CDR1 is SGHTA and CDR2 FQGNSA. Deletions cut 5 bases from V and 0 bases from J, with 10 bases between. The CDR3 has 14 amino acids. CDR3 DNA: TGTGCCAGCAGCCCCTGGACCATGAACACTGAAGCTTTCTTT. This translates into CASSPWTMNTEAFF.

V usage is TRBV28 and J usage is TRBJ2-3; D is ambiguous. Germline lookup yields CDR1 MDHEN and CDR2 SYDVKM. This CDR3 is 18 amino acids long. V lost 5 bases and J lost 0, with 21 bases in between. The CDR3 region has the DNA TGTGCCAGCAGTGTGACTGATAGGGTGGGCAAAAGCACAGATACGCAGTATTTT. Amino acids: CASSVTDRVGKSTDTQYF.

A few counts support this clone. The DNA of the CDR3 is TGTGCCAGCAGCTTATGGTCGGGGACTGAAGCTTTCTTT. Translated, it gives CASSLWSGTEAFF. The chain is built from TRBV7-9 and TRBJ1-1; D is unresolved. Trimming cost V 2 bases and J 5 bases, with 9 bases left between them. This CDR3 is 13 amino acids long. Germline V lookup: CDR1 SEHNR, CDR2 FQNEAQ (reference sequence).

The chain combines TRBV10-2 with TRBJ2-3, with 10 positions matching TRBD2. J was trimmed by 8 bases and V by 4 bases; bases with no gene match: 9. Germline V lookup: CDR1 WSHSY, CDR2 SAAADI. The CDR3 consists of 15 residues. CDR3 coding DNA: TGCGCCAGCAGTGGTAGCGGGGGGCTTCTCTTTACGCAGTATTTT. This codes for CASSGSGGLLFTQYF.

The CDR3 DNA is TGCGCCAGCAGCAAAGGGACCTTTGGGGACGAGCAGTACTTC. Amino acid sequence: CASSKGTFGDEQYF. This rearrangement joins TRBV5-1 to TRBJ2-7, with D perhaps matching TRBD1 or TRBD2 (5 bases each). CDR1 and CDR2 (germline): SGHRS, YFSETQ. This CDR3 comprises 14 residues. V was trimmed by 4 bases and J by 5 bases, leaving 16 bases between them. The variable domain in full, with the rest retrieved from reference TRBV5-1 and TRBJ2-7, is KAGVTQTPRYLIKTRGQQVTLSCSPISGHRSVSWYQQTPGQGLQFLFEYFSETQRNKGNFPGRFSGRQFSNSRSEMNVSTLELGDSALYLCASSKGTFGDEQYFGPGTRLTVT.

The chain uses TRBV5-4 and TRBJ2-1; unclear D gene. This CDR3 is 16 amino acids long. Germline V lookup: CDR1 SGHNT, CDR2 YYREEE (reference sequence). Trimming pared 1 base from V and 7 bases from J, leaving 18 bases between. The CDR3 DNA follows: TGTGCCAGCAGCTTGTCTGGGGTCCTCAGACTGAATGAGCAGTTCTTC. Protein: CASSLSGVLRLNEQFF.

The chain uses TRBV6-5 and TRBJ2-5; tentatively, D is TRBD1 or TRBD2 (5 bases each). V gave up 6 bases and J gave up 5 bases, with 13 bases separating them. The germline gives CDR1 MNHEY, CDR2 SVGAGI. The CDR3 has 13 amino acids. CDR3 protein: CASSQGRKETQYF. The CDR3 region has the DNA TGTGCCAGCAGCCAGGGACGAAAGGAGACCCAGTACTTC.

V gene TRBV10-3 combines with J gene TRBJ2-3, with TRBD1 matching over 7 bases. CDR1 and CDR2 from the germline V gene are ENHRY and SYGVKD. V shed 3 bases and J 1 base; nucleotides not matched to a gene: 4. CDR3 length equals 15 residues. The CDR3 reads CAISDPDRGTDTQYF. In DNA, the CDR3 is TGTGCCATCAGTGATCCCGACAGGGGCACAGATACGCAGTATTTT.

The chain recombines TRBV7-2 with TRBJ2-3; D call uncertain. The CDR3 has 13 residues. Germline CDR1 and CDR2: SGHTA and FQGNSA. With 1 base removed from V and 2 bases from J, the gap between germline ends came to 4 bases. The CDR3 spells CASSLENTDTQYF. CDR3 nucleotides: TGTGCCAGCAGCTTAGAAAACACAGATACGCAGTATTTT.